One sample yielded the 19 T cell receptor beta chains listed below, sequenced in a study of sequential checkpoint blockade in melanoma. Generated by immunoSEQ multiplex PCR, the TCRdb table keeps only in-frame clones and is missing some. The sample shows around 11,000 clones, under 60% of them seen only once. Treatment described: randomized to nivolumab then ipilimumab (arm A) or the reverse (arm B). The sequenced sample was CD8+ T cells sorted from blood (inferred from file names), obtained from a patient given nivolumab and ipilimumab in sequence. The receptors were sampled from a human donor with melanoma.

V and J are TRBV6-1 and TRBJ2-4; D gene ambiguous. Germline V lookup: CDR1 MNHNS, CDR2 SASEGT. CDR3 length: 13 residues. V was clipped by 7 bases and J by 8 bases, with 15 bases between them. The CDR3 coding sequence is TGTGCCAGCATGCCACCGCAGATTGACATTCAGTACTTC. Its protein is CASMPPQIDIQYF.

The CDR3 loop reads CASSSTGYSEQYF. CDR3 nucleotides: TGTGCCAGCAGCTCGACAGGCTACAGCGAGCAGTACTTC. The chain combines TRBV13 with TRBJ2-7; possible D gene TRBD1, 6 bases. The CDR3 totals 13 residues. V was pared by 4 bases and J by 6 bases, with 13 bases between. Germline CDR1 and CDR2: PRHDT and FYEKMQ (reference sequence).

This chain links TRBV5-1 with TRBJ2-5; 9 bases agree with TRBD2. V lost 4 bases, J lost 5 bases, and 9 bases stayed unmatched. CDR3 length: 15 amino acids. Germline V gene sequence: CDR1 SGHRS, CDR2 YFSETQ. CDR3 sequence (DNA): TGCGCCAGCAGCGTGGCCAGCGGGAGGAGGGAGACCCAGTACTTC. It translates to CASSVASGRRETQYF.

J is TRBJ1-2 and V is TRBV9; maybe TRBD1 (5 bases). Germline loops: CDR1 SGDLS, CDR2 YYNGEE. CDR3 length: 10 residues. V gave up 5 bases and J gave up 8 bases, with 7 bases separating them. Written as DNA, the CDR3 is TGTGCCAGCAGTGGGGGGGGCTACACCTTC. It specifies CASSGGGYTF.

The sample holds a few counts of this clone. The chain employs TRBV15 and TRBJ2-7; 10 nucleotides agree with TRBD1. V lost 5 bases and J lost 2; bases outside the gene matches: 3. The V gene's germline CDR1 is LNHNV and CDR2 YYDKDF (reference sequence). The CDR3 spans 14 residues. This chain's CDR3 is CATSAGQGAYEQYF. DNA for the CDR3: TGTGCCACCAGCGCAGGACAGGGGGCCTACGAGCAGTACTTC.

In this sample, this clone turned up a few times. The chain links TRBV4-1 to TRBJ2-1, with 8 bases matching TRBD2. Per germline, CDR1 MGHRA and CDR2 YSYEKL. Losses at the gene ends were 0 bases for V and 0 bases for J; bases not matched to a gene: 4. This CDR3 is 17 amino acids long. CDR3 DNA sequence: TGCGCCAGCAGCCAAGAAGCAGGGACTAGCTCCTACAATGAGCAGTTCTTC. Translated: CASSQEAGTSSYNEQFF.

The chain uses TRBV7-9 and TRBJ2-1; TRBD2 matches at 9 bases. The germline CDR1 and CDR2 sequences are SEHNR and FQNEAQ (reference sequence). Germline trimming cut 1 base from V and 7 bases from J; bases unmatched to any gene: 5. CDR3 length: 15 residues. Here the CDR3 DNA reads TGTGCCAGCAGCTTAGGTAGCGGGAGTGGGAATGAGCAGTTCTTC. It translates to CASSLGSGSGNEQFF.

This sequence joins TRBV5-4 and TRBJ2-7; 10 bases are a match to TRBD1. The germline V gene encodes CDR1 SGHNT and CDR2 YYREEE (reference sequence). V trimming: 3 bases; J trimming: 4 bases; junction bases outside the gene matches: 7. The CDR3 length is 15 residues. Here the CDR3 DNA reads TGTGCCAGCAGCTGGCCGACAGGGGGCAAATACGAGCAGTACTTC. It specifies CASSWPTGGKYEQYF. Together with reference TRBV5-4 and TRBJ2-7, the CDR3 gives the full variable domain: ETGVTQSPTHLIKTRGQQVTLRCSSQSGHNTVSWYQQALGQGPQFIFQYYREEENGRGNFPPRFSGLQFPNYSSELNVNALELDDSALYLCASSWPTGGKYEQYFGPGTRLTVT.

This clone is medium-sized. This chain connects TRBV7-9 to TRBJ2-7; the D is unclear. The CDR3 runs 13 residues. Looked up from germline, CDR1 is SEHNR and CDR2 is FQNEAQ (reference sequence). V was trimmed by 5 bases and J by 4 bases, leaving 12 bases between them. As DNA, the CDR3 is TGTGCCAGCAGCACGACCGAGGTTTACGAGCAGTACTTC. This translates into CASSTTEVYEQYF.

In its sample, this clone ranks as medium-sized. V usage is TRBV10-2 and J usage is TRBJ1-1, with D perhaps matching TRBD1 (5 bases). Per the germline V gene, CDR1 is WSHSY and CDR2 is SAAADI. V lost 6 bases and J 5 bases, leaving 19 bases between the germline ends. This CDR3 is built from 15 residues. The DNA for the CDR3 is TGCGCCAGCAGCGGGACTCTCCCCCGGGCAACTGAAGCTTTCTTT. Translated, it gives CASSGTLPRATEAFF.

The CDR3 loop is CASSPTGGKGEQYF. In DNA, the CDR3 is TGTGCCAGCAGTCCGACAGGGGGCAAGGGGGAGCAGTACTTC. The chain uses TRBV28 and TRBJ2-7, with 10 positions matching TRBD1. Germline V gene lookup returns CDR1 MDHEN and CDR2 SYDVKM. The CDR3 length is 14 residues. V was clipped by 5 bases and J by 7 bases; unmatched bases: 8.

In this sample, this clone turned up once. This chain links TRBV30 with TRBJ2-3; 10 nucleotides agree with TRBD1. Germline V gene lookup returns CDR1 GTSNPN and CDR2 SVGIG (reference sequence). Trimming took 1 base from V and 2 from J; bases not matched to a gene: 3. The length of the CDR3 is 15 residues. The CDR3 coding sequence is TGTGCCTGGAGTGGGGGACAGGGGCCCACAGATACGCAGTATTTT. Residues: CAWSGGQGPTDTQYF.

This sequence joins TRBV27 and TRBJ2-5; 9 positions agree with TRBD2. Looked up from germline, CDR1 is MNHEY and CDR2 is SMNVEV (reference sequence). The CDR3 extends over 15 amino acids. The V and J ends lost 8 bases and 2 bases, in that order; junction bases with no gene match: 9. CDR3 in DNA: TGTGCCAGCGCGCGATGGAGCGGGAGGCAAGAGACCCAGTACTTC. Encoded protein: CASARWSGRQETQYF.

This clone was observed a handful of times. The gene calls are TRBV28 and TRBJ2-5, with 7 positions matching TRBD1. This CDR3 is 15 amino acids long. The ends lost 6 bases at V and 0 bases at J; junction bases unmatched: 7. Germline CDR1 reads MDHEN; CDR2 reads SYDVKM. The chain's CDR3 is CASSLTGMYQETQYF. The DNA for the CDR3 is TGTGCCAGCAGCCTGACAGGGATGTACCAAGAGACCCAGTACTTC. Complete variable domain (other parts from reference TRBV28 and TRBJ2-5): DVKVTQSSRYLVKRTGEKVFLECVQDMDHENMFWYRQDPGLGLRLIYFSYDVKMKEKGDIPEGYSVSREKKERFSLILESASTNQTSMYLCASSLTGMYQETQYFGPGTRLLVL.

This clone was recorded a few times. V and J are TRBV15 and TRBJ1-2; D call uncertain. The CDR3 loop spans 15 amino acids. The V gene lost 0 bases and the J gene lost 8 bases, with 16 bases spanning the gap. Germline CDR1 and CDR2: LNHNV and YYDKDF (reference sequence). The CDR3: CATSREYLREEGYTF. The CDR3 region has the DNA TGTGCCACCAGCAGAGAGTACCTGAGGGAGGAGGGCTACACCTTC.

The chain employs TRBV13 and TRBJ1-1; 7 bases are a match to TRBD1. CDR1 and CDR2 from the germline V gene are PRHDT and FYEKMQ (reference sequence). CDR3 length: 15 residues. Trimming removed 4 bases from V and 1 base from J; junction bases left unmatched: 6. The CDR3 region is CASSSDRDQNTEAFF. CDR3 sequence (DNA): TGTGCCAGCAGCTCCGACAGGGACCAGAACACTGAAGCTTTCTTT.

V usage is TRBV28 and J usage is TRBJ2-3; no reliable D call. Trimming pared 5 bases from V and 4 bases from J, leaving 7 bases between. In germline, CDR1 is MDHEN, CDR2 SYDVKM. The CDR3 has 12 amino acids. This CDR3 is CASSPIPDTQYF. CDR3 nucleotides: TGTGCCAGCAGTCCTATACCAGATACGCAGTATTTT.

This clone was counted between two and nine times. This chain joins TRBV28 and TRBJ2-7; TRBD2 matches 7 bases. V was pared by 8 bases and J by 5 bases, with 15 bases of the junction left unmatched. Germline loops: CDR1 MDHEN, CDR2 SYDVKM. CDR3 length: 15 amino acids. The CDR3 reads CASESGTLIAHEQYF. The CDR3 DNA reads as TGTGCCAGCGAGAGCGGGACTCTTATCGCCCACGAGCAGTACTTC.

This chain's CDR3 is CASSQDMEAGGAFF. CDR3 nucleotides: TGCGCCAGCAGCCAAGATATGGAGGCAGGAGGAGCTTTCTTT. This chain links TRBV4-3 with TRBJ1-1; D uncertain. The germline V gene encodes CDR1 LGHNA and CDR2 YSLEER. CDR3 size: 14 residues. The V and J ends lost 0 bases and 10 bases respectively, with 15 bases between them.